The 23 T cell receptor beta chains below all came from one sample that was sequenced in a study of T cells in localized non-small cell lung cancer (dated by TCRdb to between 2020 and 2021). Library construction relied on the immunoSEQ multiplex PCR assay. TCRdb limited this immuneACCESS table to in-frame rearrangements with V and J called. A share of clones is missing; checked studies link under half to unresolved V genes, and the rest is unexplained. In this sample the table shows 30,000 to 45,000 clones, roughly 89% of which occur a single time. Approximately 6.8% of the sample is held by the ten biggest clonotypes. The specimen comprised peripheral blood, sampled before any cancer treatment. Every receptor here comes from a woman aged 35-75 years with stage I lung adenocarcinoma.

The gene calls are TRBV28 and TRBJ2-3; TRBD2 matches at 15 bases. The CDR3 covers 18 residues. Trimming removed 5 bases from V and 7 bases from J; junction bases left unmatched: 13. Germline-derived CDR1 and CDR2 are MDHEN and SYDVKM. CDR3 residues: CASSPGLAGGRGSYTQYF. CDR3 coding DNA: TGTGCCAGCAGTCCGGGACTAGCGGGGGGACGAGGTTCATATACGCAGTATTTT.

The table lists this clone with a count of one. The chain recombines TRBV7-6 with TRBJ1-3; D remains unclear. Germline V gene sequence: CDR1 SGHVS, CDR2 FNYEAQ. V was pared by 5 bases and J by 0 bases, with 11 bases between. This CDR3 is built from 15 residues. The DNA for the CDR3 is TGTGCCAGCAGCCCCACGAGGTCCTCTGGAAACACCATATATTTT. Protein sequence: CASSPTRSSGNTIYF.

This clone was found once. V gene TRBV18 combines with J gene TRBJ1-3; no clear D. The CDR3 runs to 12 residues. V shed 0 bases and J shed 15 bases, with 12 bases lying between them. Germline lookup yields CDR1 KGHSH and CDR2 LQKENI. The CDR3 nucleotides are TGTGCCAGCTCACCACCATCGGCCCACACATATTTT. Its protein is CASSPPSAHTYF. Full variable domain (remainder filled in from reference TRBV18 and TRBJ1-3): NAGVMQNPRHLVRRRGQEARLRCSPMKGHSHVYWYRQLPEEGLKFMVYLQKENIIDESGMPKERFSAEFPKEGPSILRIQQVVRGDSAAYFCASSPPSAHTYFGEGSWLTVV.

The chain combines TRBV7-8 with TRBJ2-7; TRBD2 agrees at 16 bases. The J segment lost 4 bases and the V segment lost 3 bases, leaving 18 bases of the junction unmatched. Per germline, CDR1 SGHVS and CDR2 FQNEAQ. This CDR3 has 21 amino acids. The DNA of the CDR3 is TGTGCCAGCAGCTTGTCCCCACCCACCGGGACTAGCGGGGGGGCGCAGTACGAGCAGTACTTC. Translation: CASSLSPPTGTSGGAQYEQYF.

This chain connects TRBV7-2 to TRBJ1-6; 7 nucleotides agree with TRBD1. With 3 bases clipped from V and 5 bases from J, the junction kept 7 bases outside the gene matches. Germline V gene data show CDR1 as SGHTA and CDR2 as FQGNSA. The CDR3 extends over 16 amino acids. The CDR3 bases are TGTGCCAGCAGCTTCGTCAGGGGGTCGGATAATTCACCCCTCCACTTT. Its translation: CASSFVRGSDNSPLHF. The complete variable domain, with remaining parts taken from reference TRBV7-2 and TRBJ1-6, reads GAGVSQSPSNKVTEKGKDVELRCDPISGHTALYWYRQSLGQGLEFLIYFQGNSAPDKSGLPSDRFSAERTGGSVSTLTIQRTQQEDSAVYLCASSFVRGSDNSPLHFGNGTRLTVT.

The V call is TRBV5-1, the J call TRBJ2-3; D is unclear. Trimming removed 3 bases from V and 0 bases from J, with 5 bases in between. CDR1 is SGHRS and CDR2 is YFSETQ in the germline V gene. CDR3 length equals 13 residues. The CDR3 spells CASSSTSTDTQYF. As DNA, the CDR3 is TGCGCCAGCAGCTCCACTAGCACAGATACGCAGTATTTT.

This clone came up a few times. This sequence joins TRBV28 and TRBJ1-1; D unclear. Per the germline V gene, CDR1 is MDHEN and CDR2 is SYDVKM. Trimming took 8 bases from V and 1 from J, leaving 11 bases between them. The CDR3 is 13 amino acids. CDR3 region: CASSSGGNTEAFF. The CDR3 DNA follows: TGTGCCAGCTCCTCGGGAGGGAACACTGAAGCTTTCTTT.

V gene TRBV7-5 combines with J gene TRBJ1-2; the table's D call, TRBD1, was not checked against the DNA. TRBV7-5 is a known pseudogene. The CDR3 loop spans 16 amino acids. CDR3 DNA sequence: TGTGTCAGAAGCTTAGGCTTGGGCGCAGGGGACTATGGCTACACCTTC. Protein sequence: CVRSLGLGAGDYGYTF.

The chain is built from TRBV28 and TRBJ1-3; D is uncertain. Germline values: CDR1 MDHEN, CDR2 SYDVKM. Trimming took off 0 bases at V and 2 bases at J, with 2 bases between the two ends. This CDR3 has 13 amino acids. The CDR3 DNA sequence: TGTGCCAGCAGTTTATGGACTGGAAACACCATATATTTT. It specifies CASSLWTGNTIYF. The entire variable domain, with the rest obtained from reference TRBV28 and TRBJ1-3, is as follows: DVKVTQSSRYLVKRTGEKVFLECVQDMDHENMFWYRQDPGLGLRLIYFSYDVKMKEKGDIPEGYSVSREKKERFSLILESASTNQTSMYLCASSLWTGNTIYFGEGSWLTVV.

J is TRBJ1-2 and V is TRBV7-9; D not resolved. CDR3 length equals 16 residues. The germline V and J ends were trimmed by 0 bases and 6 bases, with 17 bases remaining between them. The germline gives CDR1 SEHNR, CDR2 FQNEAQ (reference sequence). The CDR3 protein is CASSLALVTVSDGYTF. The CDR3 region has the DNA TGTGCCAGCAGCTTAGCGCTGGTTACGGTCTCGGATGGCTACACCTTC.

The J gene is TRBJ1-1, the V gene TRBV27; 8 nucleotides line up with TRBD1. Germline V gene sequence: CDR1 MNHEY, CDR2 SMNVEV (reference sequence). The length of the CDR3 is 18 residues. V dropped 6 bases and J dropped 1; count of bases not matched to a gene: 16. CDR3: CASSKYRGRSSPNTEAFF. CDR3 in DNA: TGTGCCAGCAGCAAATACAGGGGGAGAAGTTCCCCGAACACTGAAGCTTTCTTT.

The sample holds one count of this clone. V is TRBV11-2 and J is TRBJ2-1, with 10 nucleotides matching TRBD1. Germline V CDR1 and CDR2: SGHAT, FQNNGV. Trimming at V came to 6 bases and at J to 6 bases, leaving 11 bases not matched to a gene. The CDR3 covers 16 residues. For the CDR3, the DNA is TGTGCCAGCAGACGCCCGGGACAGGGGTTACTCAATGAGCAGTTCTTC. Protein sequence: CASRRPGQGLLNEQFF.

The V call is TRBV6-1, the J call TRBJ2-2, with 12 bases matching TRBD2. This CDR3 spans 15 amino acids. The ends lost 11 bases at V and 8 bases at J; junction bases unmatched: 12. Germline loops: CDR1 MNHNS, CDR2 SASEGT. The CDR3 spells CAGTESSGGAGELFF. The CDR3 DNA reads TGTGCCGGAACCGAGTCTAGCGGGGGGGCTGGGGAGCTGTTTTTT.

This clone has a handful of counts. The chain links TRBV19 to TRBJ1-6, with a possible D match to TRBD1 (6 bases). Germline values: CDR1 LNHDA, CDR2 SQIVND (reference sequence). The CDR3 has 12 amino acids. Deletions cut 6 bases from V and 8 bases from J, with 8 bases between. In DNA, the CDR3 is TGTGCCAGTAGGTACAGGGATTCACCCCTCCACTTT. This codes for CASRYRDSPLHF.

Only one count was recorded for this clone. The chain's CDR3 is CASTSEGARNTIYF. The CDR3 bases are TGTGCCAGCACCTCGGAGGGGGCCCGGAACACCATATATTTT. This chain joins TRBV5-4 and TRBJ1-3; 7 nucleotides align to TRBD1. The J segment lost 7 bases and the V segment lost 6 bases, leaving 10 bases of the junction unmatched. CDR3 length: 14 amino acids. Germline values: CDR1 SGHNT, CDR2 YYREEE (reference sequence). Full variable domain (rest looked up from reference TRBV5-4 and TRBJ1-3): ETGVTQSPTHLIKTRGQQVTLRCSSQSGHNTVSWYQQALGQGPQFIFQYYREEENGRGNFPPRFSGLQFPNYSSELNVNALELDDSALYLCASTSEGARNTIYFGEGSWLTVV.

This rearrangement joins TRBV5-5 to TRBJ1-4; D not certain. The CDR3 is made up of 15 amino acids. Trimming shortened V by 0 bases and J by 5 bases, and 11 bases separated the two germline ends. In germline, CDR1 is SGHKS, CDR2 YYEKEE (reference sequence). DNA for the CDR3: TGTGCCAGCAGCTTGGATCTACAGCGAAATGAAAAACTGTTTTTT. As protein: CASSLDLQRNEKLFF. Based on the CDR3 plus reference TRBV5-5 and TRBJ1-4, the full variable domain is DAGVTQSPTHLIKTRGQQVTLRCSPISGHKSVSWYQQVLGQGPQFIFQYYEKEERGRGNFPDRFSARQFPNYSSELNVNALLLGDSALYLCASSLDLQRNEKLFFGSGTQLSVL.

The chain links TRBV5-4 to TRBJ2-5, with D hard to call. Germline CDR1 is SGHNT and CDR2 is YYREEE (reference sequence). Trimming left V 4 bases short and J 8 bases short, with 9 bases between. The CDR3 loop spans 11 amino acids. The CDR3 coding sequence is TGTGCCAGCAGCGCCGCTGGAACCCAGTACTTC. This gives the protein CASSAAGTQYF.

The chain is built from TRBV6-1 and TRBJ2-2, with D unclear. The CDR3 consists of 14 residues. With 4 bases removed from V and 3 bases from J, the gap between germline ends came to 9 bases. Germline CDR1 is MNHNS and CDR2 is SASEGT. CDR3 coding DNA: TGTGCCAGCAGTGGGGAAGGCTACACCGGGGAGCTGTTTTTT. Amino acid sequence: CASSGEGYTGELFF.

The chain uses TRBV4-1 and TRBJ2-3, with D maybe TRBD2 (5 bases). Trimming removed 1 base at V and 2 bases at J, with 10 bases between. The CDR3 covers 15 residues. Germline assignment: CDR1 MGHRA and CDR2 YSYEKL. The DNA of the CDR3 is TGCGCCAGCAGCCAAGGCGGGTTAATCACAGATACGCAGTATTTT. It translates to CASSQGGLITDTQYF.

There are a few counts of this clone. This rearrangement joins TRBV6-4 to TRBJ1-6; 9 bases align to TRBD1. Trimming cost V 6 bases and J 8 bases; bases outside gene matches: 5. The CDR3 contains 14 residues. Germline-derived CDR1 and CDR2 are MRHNA and SNTAGT. Written as DNA, the CDR3 is TGTGCCAGCAGCGAAGGACAGGGGTATTCACCCCTCCACTTT. Translating gives CASSEGQGYSPLHF.

The V call is TRBV11-3, the J call TRBJ2-1; 9 bases align to TRBD2. In germline, CDR1 is SGHNT, CDR2 YENEEA. CDR3 length: 19 residues. The V gene end was trimmed by 1 base and the J gene end by 7 bases; junction bases not matched to a gene: 17. The CDR3 DNA reads as TGTGCCAGCAGCTTAGGTTTCACAGGCGGGGGGGCTAAGGAAAATGAGCAGTTCTTC. Translation: CASSLGFTGGGAKENEQFF.

The chain recombines TRBV28 with TRBJ1-1; D gene ambiguous. The CDR3 loop spans 13 amino acids. CDR1 MDHEN and CDR2 SYDVKM come from the germline V gene. V lost 2 bases and J 5 bases, leaving 9 bases between the germline ends. CDR3 residues: CASSLPGWTEAFF. DNA for the CDR3: TGTGCCAGCAGTTTACCGGGTTGGACTGAAGCTTTCTTT.

The chain joins TRBV5-5 to TRBJ2-3; D may be TRBD2 (5 bases). This CDR3 is built from 13 residues. V gave up 4 bases and J gave up 4 bases, with 10 bases separating them. CDR1 and CDR2 (germline): SGHKS, YYEKEE (reference sequence). The CDR3 DNA sequence: TGTGCCAGCAGCGTCCAGGAGGCAGATACGCAGTATTTT. Protein: CASSVQEADTQYF.